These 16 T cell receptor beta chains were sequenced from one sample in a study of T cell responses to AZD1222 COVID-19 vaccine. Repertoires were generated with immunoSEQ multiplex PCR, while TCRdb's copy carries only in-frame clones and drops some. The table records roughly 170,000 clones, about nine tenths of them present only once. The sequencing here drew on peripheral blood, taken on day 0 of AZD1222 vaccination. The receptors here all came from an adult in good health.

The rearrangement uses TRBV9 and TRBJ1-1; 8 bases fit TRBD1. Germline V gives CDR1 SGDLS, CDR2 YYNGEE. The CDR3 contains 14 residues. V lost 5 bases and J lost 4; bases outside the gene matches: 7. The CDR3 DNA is TGTGCCAGCAGAGGACAGGGTGGGGGCACTGAAGCTTTCTTT. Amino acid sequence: CASRGQGGGTEAFF.

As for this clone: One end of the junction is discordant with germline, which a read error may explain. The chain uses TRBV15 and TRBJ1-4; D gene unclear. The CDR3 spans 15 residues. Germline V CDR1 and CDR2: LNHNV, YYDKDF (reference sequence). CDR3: CATSGDINEVEKLFF. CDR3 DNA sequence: TGTGCCACCAGCGGAGATATCAACGAGGTGGAAAAACTGTTTTTT.

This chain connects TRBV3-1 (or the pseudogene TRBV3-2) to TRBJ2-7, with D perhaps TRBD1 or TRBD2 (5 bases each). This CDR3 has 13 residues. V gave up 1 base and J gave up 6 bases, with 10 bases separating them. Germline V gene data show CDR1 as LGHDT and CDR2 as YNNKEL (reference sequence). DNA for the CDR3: TGTGCCAGCAGCCAAGGCCTGGGACGCGAGCAGTACTTC. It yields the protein CASSQGLGREQYF.

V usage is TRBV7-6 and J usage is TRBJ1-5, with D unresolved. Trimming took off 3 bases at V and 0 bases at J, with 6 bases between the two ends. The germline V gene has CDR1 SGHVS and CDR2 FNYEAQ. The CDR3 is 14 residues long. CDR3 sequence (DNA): TGTGCCAGCAGCTTGGGTCATAGCAATCAGCCCCAGCATTTT. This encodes CASSLGHSNQPQHF.

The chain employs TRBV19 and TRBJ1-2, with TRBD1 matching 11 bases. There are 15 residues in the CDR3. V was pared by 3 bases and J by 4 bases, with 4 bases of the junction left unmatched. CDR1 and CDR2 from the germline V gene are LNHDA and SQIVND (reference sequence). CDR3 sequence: CASSMDRGLIYGYTF. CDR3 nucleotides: TGTGCCAGTAGTATGGACAGGGGGCTGATCTATGGCTACACCTTC.

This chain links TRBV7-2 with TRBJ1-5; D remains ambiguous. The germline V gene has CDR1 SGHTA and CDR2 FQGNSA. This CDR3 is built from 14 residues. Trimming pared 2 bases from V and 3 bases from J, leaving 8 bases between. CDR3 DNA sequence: TGTGCCAGCAGCTTACGGCGGTTCAATCAGCCCCAGCATTTT. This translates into CASSLRRFNQPQHF.

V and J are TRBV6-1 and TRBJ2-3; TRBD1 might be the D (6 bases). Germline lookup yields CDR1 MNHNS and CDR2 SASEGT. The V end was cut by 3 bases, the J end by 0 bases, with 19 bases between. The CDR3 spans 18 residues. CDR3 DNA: TGTGCCAGCAGTGACGGTGGACAGCTTATATTTAGCACAGATACGCAGTATTTT. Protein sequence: CASSDGGQLIFSTDTQYF.

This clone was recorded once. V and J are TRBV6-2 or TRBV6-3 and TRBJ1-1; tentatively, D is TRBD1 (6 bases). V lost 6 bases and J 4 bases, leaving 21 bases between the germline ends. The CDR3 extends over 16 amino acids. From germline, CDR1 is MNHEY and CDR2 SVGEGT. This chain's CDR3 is CASSPIGGGPITEAFF. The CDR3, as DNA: TGTGCCAGCAGCCCTATCGGTGGGGGCCCGATCACTGAAGCTTTCTTT.

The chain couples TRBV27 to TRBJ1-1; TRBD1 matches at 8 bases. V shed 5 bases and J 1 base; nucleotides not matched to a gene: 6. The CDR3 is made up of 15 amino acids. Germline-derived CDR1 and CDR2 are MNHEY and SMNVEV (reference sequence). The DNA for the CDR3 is TGTGCCAGCAGTCCCGGACAGGGCACGAACACTGAAGCTTTCTTT. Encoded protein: CASSPGQGTNTEAFF.

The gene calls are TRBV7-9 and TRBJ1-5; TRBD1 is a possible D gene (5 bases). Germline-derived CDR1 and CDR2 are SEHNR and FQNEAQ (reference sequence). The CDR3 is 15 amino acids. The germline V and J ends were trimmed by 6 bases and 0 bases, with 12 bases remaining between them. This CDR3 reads CASSRGGNSNQPQHF. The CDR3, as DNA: TGTGCCAGCAGTCGGGGGGGTAATAGCAATCAGCCCCAGCATTTT.

The CDR3 reads CASSPQDRANTIYF. The DNA for the CDR3 is TGTGCCAGCTCACCACAGGACAGGGCGAACACCATATATTTT. The chain joins TRBV18 to TRBJ1-3; 8 bases agree with TRBD1. V lost 1 base, J lost 7 bases, and 3 bases stayed unmatched. CDR1 KGHSH and CDR2 LQKENI come from the germline V gene. CDR3 size: 14 residues.

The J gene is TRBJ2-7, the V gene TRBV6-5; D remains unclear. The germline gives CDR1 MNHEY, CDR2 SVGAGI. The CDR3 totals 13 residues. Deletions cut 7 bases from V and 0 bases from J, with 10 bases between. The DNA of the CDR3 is TGTGCCAGCATTCGTCCTTACTCCTACGAGCAGTACTTC. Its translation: CASIRPYSYEQYF.

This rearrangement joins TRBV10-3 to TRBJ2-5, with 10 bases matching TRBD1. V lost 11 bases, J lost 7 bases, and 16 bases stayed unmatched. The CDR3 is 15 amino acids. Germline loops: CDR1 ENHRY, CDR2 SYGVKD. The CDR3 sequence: CAASSGTGELGTQYF. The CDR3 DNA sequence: TGTGCCGCCAGCTCCGGGACAGGGGAACTCGGGACCCAGTACTTC.

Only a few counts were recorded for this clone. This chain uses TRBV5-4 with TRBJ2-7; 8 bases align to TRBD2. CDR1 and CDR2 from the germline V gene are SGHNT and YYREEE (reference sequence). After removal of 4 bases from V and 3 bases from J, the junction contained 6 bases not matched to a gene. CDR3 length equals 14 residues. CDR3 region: CASSPRGGRYEQYF. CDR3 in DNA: TGTGCCAGCAGCCCCCGGGGGGGCCGCTACGAGCAGTACTTC.

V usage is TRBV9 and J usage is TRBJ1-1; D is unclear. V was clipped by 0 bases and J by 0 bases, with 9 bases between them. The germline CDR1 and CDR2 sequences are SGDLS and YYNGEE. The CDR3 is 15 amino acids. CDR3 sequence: CASSVEAAMNTEAFF. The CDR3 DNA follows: TGTGCCAGCAGCGTAGAAGCAGCCATGAACACTGAAGCTTTCTTT.

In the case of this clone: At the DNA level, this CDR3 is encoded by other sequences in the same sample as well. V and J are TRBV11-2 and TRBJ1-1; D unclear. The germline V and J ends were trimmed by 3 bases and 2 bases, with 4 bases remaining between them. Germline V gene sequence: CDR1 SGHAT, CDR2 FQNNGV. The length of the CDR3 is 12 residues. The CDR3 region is CASSFGNTEAFF. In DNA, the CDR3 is TGTGCCAGCAGCTTTGGAAACACTGAAGCTTTCTTT.